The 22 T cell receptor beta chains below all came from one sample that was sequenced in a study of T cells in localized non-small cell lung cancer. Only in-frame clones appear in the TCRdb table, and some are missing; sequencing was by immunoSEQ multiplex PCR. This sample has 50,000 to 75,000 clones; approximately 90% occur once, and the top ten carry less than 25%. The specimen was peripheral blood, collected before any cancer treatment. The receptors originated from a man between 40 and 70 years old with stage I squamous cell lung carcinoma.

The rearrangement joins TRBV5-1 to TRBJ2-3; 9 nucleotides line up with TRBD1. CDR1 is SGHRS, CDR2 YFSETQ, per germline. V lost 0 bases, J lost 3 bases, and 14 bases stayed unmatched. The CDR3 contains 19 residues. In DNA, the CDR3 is TGCGCCAGCAGCTTGGCCTATGTGTTCGGACAGGGGATAACAGATACGCAGTATTTT. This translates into CASSLAYVFGQGITDTQYF.

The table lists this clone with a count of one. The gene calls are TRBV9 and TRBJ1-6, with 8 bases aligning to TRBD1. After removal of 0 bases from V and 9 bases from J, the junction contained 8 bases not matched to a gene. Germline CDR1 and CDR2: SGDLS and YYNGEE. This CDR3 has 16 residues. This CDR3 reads CASSVEGGDRPSPLHF. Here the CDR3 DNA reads TGTGCCAGCAGCGTAGAGGGCGGGGACAGGCCTTCACCCCTCCACTTT.

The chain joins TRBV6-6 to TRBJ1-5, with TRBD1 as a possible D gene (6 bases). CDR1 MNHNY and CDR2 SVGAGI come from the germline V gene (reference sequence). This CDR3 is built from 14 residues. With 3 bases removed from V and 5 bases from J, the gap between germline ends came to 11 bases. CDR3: CASSYQGKDQPQHF. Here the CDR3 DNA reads TGTGCCAGCAGTTATCAGGGGAAGGATCAGCCCCAGCATTTT.

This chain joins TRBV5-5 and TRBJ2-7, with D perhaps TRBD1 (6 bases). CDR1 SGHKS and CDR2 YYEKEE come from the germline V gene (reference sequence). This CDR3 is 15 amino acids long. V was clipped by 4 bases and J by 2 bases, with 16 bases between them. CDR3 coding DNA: TGTGCCAGCAGCACGAACATCGGACAGACCTACGAGCAGTACTTC. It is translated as CASSTNIGQTYEQYF.

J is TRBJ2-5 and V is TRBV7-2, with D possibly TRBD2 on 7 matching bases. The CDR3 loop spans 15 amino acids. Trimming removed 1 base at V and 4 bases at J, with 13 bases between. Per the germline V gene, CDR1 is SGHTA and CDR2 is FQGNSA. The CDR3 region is CASSLVSGGAETQYF. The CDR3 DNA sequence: TGTGCCAGCAGCTTAGTTTCGGGGGGCGCAGAGACCCAGTACTTC.

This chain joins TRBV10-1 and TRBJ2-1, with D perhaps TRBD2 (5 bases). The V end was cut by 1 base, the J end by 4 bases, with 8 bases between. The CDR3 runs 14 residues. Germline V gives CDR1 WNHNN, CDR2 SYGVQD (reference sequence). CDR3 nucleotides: TGCGCCAGCAGTGAGTTAGCGCAGTACAATGAGCAGTTCTTC. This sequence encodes CASSELAQYNEQFF.

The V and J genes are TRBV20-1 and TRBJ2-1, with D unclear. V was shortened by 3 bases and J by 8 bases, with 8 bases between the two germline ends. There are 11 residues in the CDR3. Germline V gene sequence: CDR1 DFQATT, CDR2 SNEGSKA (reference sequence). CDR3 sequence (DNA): TGCAGTGCTAGGTATCTCGATGAGCAGTTCTTC. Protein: CSARYLDEQFF.

CDR3 DNA sequence: TGTGCCAGTAGTATGACTAGCGGGAGCGCCAGGGGTACCGGGGAGCTGTTTTTT. Its protein product is CASSMTSGSARGTGELFF. This chain joins TRBV19 and TRBJ2-2; TRBD2 matches 12 bases. The CDR3 contains 18 residues. Trimming removed 3 bases from V and 5 bases from J; junction bases left unmatched: 10. Germline loops: CDR1 LNHDA, CDR2 SQIVND (reference sequence).

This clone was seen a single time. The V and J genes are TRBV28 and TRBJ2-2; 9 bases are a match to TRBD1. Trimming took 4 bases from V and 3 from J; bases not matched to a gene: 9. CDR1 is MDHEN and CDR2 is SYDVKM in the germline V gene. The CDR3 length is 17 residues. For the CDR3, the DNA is TGTGCCAGCAGTTCTCCCTCGGGACAGGGATACACCGGGGAGCTGTTTTTT. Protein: CASSSPSGQGYTGELFF.

Here the CDR3 reads CASSTRHLQETQYF. CDR3 coding DNA: TGTGCCAGCAGTACAAGACACCTACAAGAGACCCAGTACTTC. The rearrangement joins TRBV27 to TRBJ2-5; no clear D. CDR3 length: 14 amino acids. V was pared by 5 bases and J by 2 bases, with 12 bases between. Germline V gene data show CDR1 as MNHEY and CDR2 as SMNVEV (reference sequence).

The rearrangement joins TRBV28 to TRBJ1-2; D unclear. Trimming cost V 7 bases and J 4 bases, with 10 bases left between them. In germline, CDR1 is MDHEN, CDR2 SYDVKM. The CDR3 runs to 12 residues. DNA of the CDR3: TGTGCCAGCATTACGGGGAGCTATGGCTACACCTTC. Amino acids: CASITGSYGYTF.

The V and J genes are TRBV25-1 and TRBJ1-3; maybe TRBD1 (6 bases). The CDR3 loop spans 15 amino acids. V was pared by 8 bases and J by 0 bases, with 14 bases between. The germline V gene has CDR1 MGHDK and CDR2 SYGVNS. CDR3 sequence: CASGRQASSGNTIYF. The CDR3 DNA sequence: TGTGCCAGCGGGAGACAGGCGAGCTCTGGAAACACCATATATTTT.

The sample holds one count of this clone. CDR3 residues: CASSPGPYNSPLHF. The CDR3 nucleotides read TGTGCCAGCAGCCCGGGTCCTTATAATTCACCCCTCCACTTT. J is TRBJ1-6 and V is TRBV11-2, with D hard to call. The CDR3 extends over 14 amino acids. Trimming removed 5 bases from V and 4 bases from J, with 9 bases in between. Germline values: CDR1 SGHAT, CDR2 FQNNGV.

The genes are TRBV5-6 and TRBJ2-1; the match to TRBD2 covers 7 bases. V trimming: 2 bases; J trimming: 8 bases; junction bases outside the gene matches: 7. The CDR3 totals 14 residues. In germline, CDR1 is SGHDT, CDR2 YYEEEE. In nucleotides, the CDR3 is TGTGCCAGCAGCTTCGGGGGGAGACAATATGAGCAGTTCTTC. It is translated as CASSFGGRQYEQFF.

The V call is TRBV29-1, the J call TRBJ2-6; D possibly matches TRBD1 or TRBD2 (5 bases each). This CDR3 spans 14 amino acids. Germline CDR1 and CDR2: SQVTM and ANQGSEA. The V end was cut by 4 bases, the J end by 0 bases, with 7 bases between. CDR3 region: CSVGGGSGANVLTF. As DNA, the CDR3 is TGCAGCGTTGGTGGGGGCTCTGGGGCCAACGTCCTGACTTTC.

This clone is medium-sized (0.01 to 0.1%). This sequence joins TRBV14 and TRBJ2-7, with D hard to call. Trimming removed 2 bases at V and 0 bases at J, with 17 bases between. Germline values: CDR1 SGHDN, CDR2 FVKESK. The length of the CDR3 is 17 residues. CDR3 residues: CASSQYPVGDDSYEQYF. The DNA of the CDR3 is TGTGCCAGCAGCCAATATCCGGTGGGCGATGACTCCTACGAGCAGTACTTC.

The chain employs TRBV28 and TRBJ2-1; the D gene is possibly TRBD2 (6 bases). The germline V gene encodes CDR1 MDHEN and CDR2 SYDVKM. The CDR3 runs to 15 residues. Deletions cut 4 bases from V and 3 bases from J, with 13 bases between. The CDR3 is CASSSPGGIYNEQFF. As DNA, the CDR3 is TGTGCCAGCAGTTCACCCGGCGGGATCTACAATGAGCAGTTCTTC.

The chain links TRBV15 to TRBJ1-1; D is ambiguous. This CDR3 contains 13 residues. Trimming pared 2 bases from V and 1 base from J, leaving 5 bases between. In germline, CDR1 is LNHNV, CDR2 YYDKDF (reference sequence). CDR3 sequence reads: CATSRQTNTEAFF. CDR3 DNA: TGTGCCACCAGCAGACAGACGAACACTGAAGCTTTCTTT.

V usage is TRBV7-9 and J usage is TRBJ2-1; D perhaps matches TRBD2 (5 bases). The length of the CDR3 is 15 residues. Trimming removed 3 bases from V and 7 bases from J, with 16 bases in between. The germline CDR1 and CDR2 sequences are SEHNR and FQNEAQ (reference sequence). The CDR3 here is CASSFPVGVLNEQFF. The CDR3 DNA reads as TGTGCCAGCAGCTTTCCGGTGGGAGTCCTAAATGAGCAGTTCTTC.

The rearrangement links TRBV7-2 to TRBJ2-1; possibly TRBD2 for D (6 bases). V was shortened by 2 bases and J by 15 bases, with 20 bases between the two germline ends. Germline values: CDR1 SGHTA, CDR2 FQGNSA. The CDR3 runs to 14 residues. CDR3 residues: CASSLNFPEGTGFF. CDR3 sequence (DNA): TGTGCCAGCAGCTTAAATTTTCCGGAGGGCACGGGGTTCTTC.

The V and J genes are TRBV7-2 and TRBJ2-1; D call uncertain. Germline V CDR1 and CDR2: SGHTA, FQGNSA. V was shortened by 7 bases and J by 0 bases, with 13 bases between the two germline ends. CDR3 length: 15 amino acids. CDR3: CASTSTRSSYNEQFF. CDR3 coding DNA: TGTGCCAGCACATCCACTCGGAGCTCCTACAATGAGCAGTTCTTC.

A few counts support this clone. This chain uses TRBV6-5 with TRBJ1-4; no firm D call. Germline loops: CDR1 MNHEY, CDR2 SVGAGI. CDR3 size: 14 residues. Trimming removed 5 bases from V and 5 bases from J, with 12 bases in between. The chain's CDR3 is CASSDTDGNEKLFF. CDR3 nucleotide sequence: TGTGCCAGCAGTGATACGGACGGAAATGAAAAACTGTTTTTT.